The 24 T cell receptor beta chains presented below share a single source sample, sequenced in a study of control samples from healthy donors and cancer patients. Profiling relied on immunoSEQ multiplex PCR, and the TCRdb table lists in-frame clones only, not all of them. The sample lists approximately 150,000 clones; under 95% were seen once. What was sequenced was blood. The receptors were gathered from a man between 18 and 29 years old in good health.

The chain is built from TRBV7-5 and TRBJ1-2. TRBV7-5 is a known pseudogene. This CDR3 spans 12 amino acids. The CDR3 DNA sequence: TGTGCCAGAAGCGCCCACGGGGCCGGCTACACCTTC. This sequence encodes CARSAHGAGYTF.

The chain recombines TRBV5-4 with TRBJ2-7; no clear D gene. The CDR3 consists of 12 residues. V gave up 1 base and J gave up 4 bases, with 6 bases separating them. Germline CDR1 reads SGHNT; CDR2 reads YYREEE (reference sequence). This CDR3 reads CASSLRTYEQYF. The CDR3 DNA reads TGTGCCAGCAGCTTGCGCACGTACGAGCAGTACTTC.

This clone was counted a single time. The chain combines TRBV7-2 with TRBJ2-7, with 10 bases identical to TRBD2. The CDR3 extends over 16 amino acids. Per germline, CDR1 SGHTA and CDR2 FQGNSA. Unmatched junction bases numbered 12, after V lost 5 bases and J lost 5 bases. The CDR3: CASSVGVGTSVDEQYF. CDR3 bases: TGTGCCAGCAGCGTCGGGGTGGGGACTAGCGTAGACGAGCAGTACTTC. The full variable domain, its missing parts supplied by reference TRBV7-2 and TRBJ2-7, is GAGVSQSPSNKVTEKGKDVELRCDPISGHTALYWYRQSLGQGLEFLIYFQGNSAPDKSGLPSDRFSAERTGGSVSTLTIQRTQQEDSAVYLCASSVGVGTSVDEQYFGPGTRLTVT.

The chain employs TRBV15 and TRBJ2-7; D is possibly TRBD2 (6 bases). Trimming took 0 bases from V and 2 from J, leaving 17 bases between them. Germline V CDR1 and CDR2: LNHNV, YYDKDF (reference sequence). CDR3 size: 17 residues. In nucleotides, the CDR3 is TGTGCCACCAGCAGAGATGGACGCGCGGGATACGCCTACGAGCAGTACTTC. Encoded protein: CATSRDGRAGYAYEQYF.

The chain has TRBV18 and TRBJ1-2; D call uncertain. Trimming took off 2 bases at V and 6 bases at J, with 4 bases between the two ends. Germline V gives CDR1 KGHSH, CDR2 LQKENI. The CDR3 is made up of 11 amino acids. For the CDR3, the DNA is TGTGCCAGCTCACCAGGGGATGGCTACACCTTC. It codes for CASSPGDGYTF.

The rearrangement uses TRBV28 and TRBJ1-1; TRBD1 might be the D (6 bases). V lost 2 bases and J 0 bases, leaving 13 bases between the germline ends. The CDR3 has 16 residues. The germline gives CDR1 MDHEN, CDR2 SYDVKM. CDR3 coding DNA: TGTGCCAGCAGTTTAAGGGGGGGCAGGGTGAACACTGAAGCTTTCTTT. This encodes CASSLRGGRVNTEAFF.

V and J are TRBV7-9 and TRBJ1-1; D uncertain. V lost 4 bases to trimming and J lost 1 base, with 7 bases between them. CDR1 SEHNR and CDR2 FQNEAQ come from the germline V gene (reference sequence). CDR3 length: 13 amino acids. DNA for the CDR3: TGTGCCAGCAGCTCCCAGCCGAACACTGAAGCTTTCTTT. This sequence encodes CASSSQPNTEAFF.

CDR3 protein: CASSASNTEAFF. In DNA, the CDR3 is TGTGCCAGCAGCGCTTCGAACACTGAAGCTTTCTTT. The chain employs TRBV9 and TRBJ1-1; D gene unclear. With 3 bases removed from V and 1 base from J, the gap between germline ends came to 4 bases. The CDR3 covers 12 residues. Germline-derived CDR1 and CDR2 are SGDLS and YYNGEE.

The chain uses TRBV6-5 and TRBJ1-1; D call uncertain. Germline lookup yields CDR1 MNHEY and CDR2 SVGAGI. V was clipped by 6 bases and J by 2 bases, with 10 bases between them. CDR3 length equals 13 residues. The CDR3 DNA reads as TGTGCCAGCAGCCCACCCAAAAACACTGAAGCTTTCTTT. This sequence encodes CASSPPKNTEAFF.

V gene TRBV2 combines with J gene TRBJ1-1; no definite D call. V was trimmed by 7 bases and J by 11 bases, leaving 17 bases between them. The CDR3 spans 12 residues. Germline V CDR1 and CDR2: SNHLY, FYNNEI. CDR3 amino acids: CASTRNGVMAFF. Here the CDR3 DNA reads TGTGCCAGCACCCGGAACGGGGTTATGGCTTTCTTT.

The chain is built from TRBV28 and TRBJ2-7; no reliable D call. V shed 3 bases and J shed 3 bases, with 6 bases lying between them. Germline CDR1 MDHEN, CDR2 SYDVKM. The CDR3 consists of 12 residues. The CDR3: CASSFSSYEQYF. CDR3 sequence (DNA): TGTGCCAGCAGTTTTAGCAGCTACGAGCAGTACTTC.

The rearrangement links TRBV4-2 to TRBJ2-7, with 13 bases identical to TRBD2. J was trimmed by 4 bases and V by 2 bases; bases with no gene match: 5. Germline V gene sequence: CDR1 LGHNA, CDR2 YNFKEQ. The CDR3 loop spans 16 amino acids. CDR3 in amino acids: CASSQQGLAGKYEQYF. For the CDR3, the DNA is TGTGCCAGCAGCCAACAGGGACTAGCGGGGAAGTACGAGCAGTACTTC.

V is TRBV2 and J is TRBJ1-1, with a tentative D call TRBD1 (6 bases). The CDR3 has 13 amino acids. Trimming cost V 6 bases and J 3 bases, with 11 bases left between them. Germline CDR1 reads SNHLY; CDR2 reads FYNNEI. Here the CDR3 reads CASRTGEHTEAFF. The CDR3 DNA reads as TGTGCCAGCAGGACAGGTGAGCACACTGAAGCTTTCTTT.

This chain connects TRBV2 to TRBJ1-1; D unresolved. This CDR3 spans 14 amino acids. CDR1 is SNHLY, CDR2 FYNNEI, per germline. V was pared by 7 bases and J by 1 base, with 13 bases between. The CDR3 is CASKNSFSNTEAFF. For the CDR3, the DNA is TGTGCCAGCAAAAACAGCTTTTCGAACACTGAAGCTTTCTTT.

The chain carries TRBV3-1 (or the pseudogene TRBV3-2) and TRBJ2-7; D is possibly TRBD1 (6 bases). The CDR3 has 19 residues. Per the germline V gene, CDR1 is LGHDT and CDR2 is YNNKEL (reference sequence). Trimming took 4 bases from V and 0 from J, leaving 25 bases between them. The DNA for the CDR3 is TGTGCCAGCAGCCCACCTCTCCAGGACAGAGAAAACGTCTCCTACGAGCAGTACTTC. Translating it yields CASSPPLQDRENVSYEQYF.

The chain links TRBV5-6 to TRBJ2-1; 8 positions match TRBD2. V lost 0 bases, J lost 3 bases, and 5 bases stayed unmatched. Germline V gives CDR1 SGHDT, CDR2 YYEEEE. There are 16 residues in the CDR3. The CDR3 spells CASSLAGRGRYNEQFF. The CDR3 DNA sequence: TGTGCCAGCAGCTTGGCCGGGAGGGGCCGCTACAATGAGCAGTTCTTC.

The V and J genes are TRBV4-2 and TRBJ2-4, with TRBD2 matching 10 bases. There are 17 residues in the CDR3. Per the germline V gene, CDR1 is LGHNA and CDR2 is YNFKEQ. Losses at the gene ends were 4 bases for V and 6 bases for J; bases not matched to a gene: 12. The CDR3: CASSPILAGRVGNIQYF. The CDR3 DNA sequence: TGTGCCAGCAGCCCCATACTAGCGGGAAGGGTCGGAAACATTCAGTACTTC.

The chain uses TRBV25-1 and TRBJ1-1; D possibly corresponds to TRBD1 (6 bases). This CDR3 is built from 14 residues. Germline CDR1 is MGHDK and CDR2 is SYGVNS. The V end was cut by 6 bases, the J end by 4 bases, with 15 bases between. The CDR3 DNA follows: TGTGCCAGCAGGATCGCAGGGGCCGGCACTGAAGCTTTCTTT. Translation gives CASRIAGAGTEAFF.

The sample holds one count of this clone. The rearrangement links TRBV28 to TRBJ1-3; D may be TRBD1 (5 bases). The CDR3 runs to 12 residues. The germline V and J ends were trimmed by 4 bases and 9 bases, with 10 bases remaining between them. Germline CDR1 and CDR2: MDHEN and SYDVKM. Here the CDR3 DNA reads TGTGCCAGCAGTTGGGTTGGGGGCACCATATATTTT. Translated, it gives CASSWVGGTIYF.

This chain links TRBV18 with TRBJ1-5; D is unclear. The germline V and J ends were trimmed by 3 bases and 7 bases, with 10 bases remaining between them. The CDR3 loop spans 13 amino acids. CDR1 KGHSH and CDR2 LQKENI come from the germline V gene. Written as DNA, the CDR3 is TGTGCCAGCTCACCGCGGGGAGGACAGCCCCAGCATTTT. This codes for CASSPRGGQPQHF.

V is TRBV30 and J is TRBJ1-1, with D possibly matching TRBD1 (5 bases). The CDR3 runs to 14 residues. The germline V and J ends were trimmed by 0 bases and 5 bases, with 13 bases remaining between them. From germline, CDR1 is GTSNPN and CDR2 SVGIG (reference sequence). CDR3: CAWSVNFRGTEAFF. The CDR3 DNA is TGTGCCTGGAGTGTAAATTTCCGGGGGACTGAAGCTTTCTTT.

V and J are TRBV5-5 and TRBJ1-5; D is unclear. CDR1 and CDR2 (germline): SGHKS, YYEKEE (reference sequence). CDR3 length equals 12 residues. V lost 1 base to trimming and J lost 15 bases, with 14 bases between them. CDR3 DNA sequence: TGTGCCAGCAGCTTGACTGAAGGATTGTGGCATTTT. The encoded protein is CASSLTEGLWHF.

This clone was observed a single time. The gene calls are TRBV24-1 and TRBJ1-5; D is unclear. Germline assignment: CDR1 KGHDR and CDR2 SFDVKD. The CDR3 is 13 amino acids. The ends were cut back, 4 bases at V and 6 bases at J, with 9 bases in the middle. The DNA for the CDR3 is TGTGCCACCAGTGAGGGGAACGGTCAGCCCCAGCATTTT. Amino acid sequence: CATSEGNGQPQHF.

The chain combines TRBV30 with TRBJ1-5; D uncertain. V lost 0 bases to trimming and J lost 4 bases, with 10 bases between them. The CDR3 has 14 residues. From germline, CDR1 is GTSNPN and CDR2 SVGIG (reference sequence). The CDR3: CAWSVVRGNQPQHF. CDR3 sequence (DNA): TGTGCCTGGAGTGTAGTGAGAGGGAATCAGCCCCAGCATTTT.